Below, one T cell receptor (beta chain) is given with its context. Its cognate antigen is unknown. This sample was included in a study of cytomegalovirus exposure and HLA in healthy donors. Background on the study: An earlier analysis found roughly 100 million unique TCR beta sequences from about 190 million T cells.

General observations from the study: Accurate HLA-A and HLA-B prediction from TCR beta sequences was reported for most subjects. The authors judged a highly shared variant cluster likely a sequencing artifact.

The trim removed 6 bases at V and 9 bases at J, leaving 11 bases unmatched. There are 14 residues in the CDR3. Per the germline V gene, CDR1 is MDHEN and CDR2 is SYDVKM. With 60 Vbeta and 13 Jbeta primers, the PCR was carried out. As handled by the study authors: A later analysis counted 65 million to 80 million unique TCR beta chains, about 11 million shared. Repertoires were generated with immunoSEQ multiplex PCR, while TCRdb's copy carries only in-frame clones and drops some. Clone size and the V and J calls come from that table; the DNA yielded D and trimming. The sample holds under 200,000 clones, around 77% seen once.

The V and J genes are TRBV28 and TRBJ1-5; 7 bases match TRBD1. Sequenced sample: PBMCs. The receptor comes from a man in his fifties or sixties in good health and CMV-seropositive. For the CDR3, the DNA is TGTGCCAGCAGCAAACAGGGGCCGCTCGGGCCCCAGCATTTT. Protein: CASSKQGPLGPQHF.